The 21 T cell receptor beta chains reported below all come from one sample, sequenced in a study of cytomegalovirus exposure and HLA in healthy donors. 60 Vbeta and 13 Jbeta primers were used in PCR. Libraries were prepared by immunoSEQ multiplex PCR; TCRdb keeps only in-frame clonotypes and omits some of them. The repertoire consists of tens of thousands of clones, with about 68% occurring once and the leading ten covering about 9%. The sample comprised PBMCs. Receptors originate from a man aged 35-49 years in good health and CMV-seropositive.

J is TRBJ2-1 and V is TRBV4-3; 10 nucleotides line up with TRBD2. The CDR3 length is 17 residues. V shed 0 bases, J shed 4 bases, and the junction held 6 bases outside the gene matches. In germline, CDR1 is LGHNA, CDR2 YSLEER. CDR3: CASSQEIAGGLYNEQFF. The CDR3 DNA is TGCGCCAGCAGCCAAGAAATAGCGGGGGGCCTATACAATGAGCAGTTCTTC.

This clone was counted a few times. The chain employs TRBV6-5 and TRBJ2-7; 9 bases agree with TRBD1. V shed 5 bases and J 3 bases; nucleotides not matched to a gene: 5. In germline, CDR1 is MNHEY, CDR2 SVGAGI. The length of the CDR3 is 14 residues. The CDR3 spells CASSAGTGNYEQYF. The CDR3 coding sequence is TGTGCCAGCAGTGCCGGGACAGGGAACTACGAGCAGTACTTC.

This clone has only a few counts. The V call is TRBV6-6, the J call TRBJ1-4; 10 nucleotides match TRBD1. From germline, CDR1 is MNHNY and CDR2 SVGAGI (reference sequence). This CDR3 spans 15 amino acids. V trimming: 4 bases; J trimming: 6 bases; junction bases outside the gene matches: 5. CDR3 loop: CASSFRDRGDEKLFF. Written as DNA, the CDR3 is TGTGCCAGCAGTTTCCGGGACAGGGGTGATGAAAAACTGTTTTTT.

The rearrangement links TRBV18 to TRBJ2-7; unclear D gene. The V end lost 3 bases, the J end lost 1 base, and 10 bases lay between the germline ends. This CDR3 is 14 amino acids long. Germline values: CDR1 KGHSH, CDR2 LQKENI. CDR3 sequence (DNA): TGTGCCAGCTCACCTGGAGAGGAATCCTACGAGCAGTACTTC. Amino acid sequence: CASSPGEESYEQYF. Drawing the rest from reference TRBV18 and TRBJ2-7, the complete variable domain is NAGVMQNPRHLVRRRGQEARLRCSPMKGHSHVYWYRQLPEEGLKFMVYLQKENIIDESGMPKERFSAEFPKEGPSILRIQQVVRGDSAAYFCASSPGEESYEQYFGPGTRLTVT.

The rearrangement joins TRBV6-1 to TRBJ1-2; D possibly corresponds to TRBD1 (5 bases). This CDR3 has 13 amino acids. Trimming pared 6 bases from V and 9 bases from J, leaving 17 bases between. Per the germline V gene, CDR1 is MNHNS and CDR2 is SASEGT. The CDR3 is CASSVDGGISYTF. Here the CDR3 DNA reads TGTGCCAGCAGCGTAGACGGGGGAATAAGCTACACCTTC.

The chain employs TRBV10-3 and TRBJ1-2, with a tentative D call TRBD1 (6 bases). CDR3 length equals 12 residues. The V and J ends lost 7 bases and 5 bases respectively, with 11 bases between them. CDR1 ENHRY and CDR2 SYGVKD come from the germline V gene. CDR3 region: CAITEGEYGYTF. CDR3 in DNA: TGTGCCATCACCGAGGGGGAATATGGCTACACCTTC.

For the CDR3, the DNA is TGTGCCAGCAGTGGGTCAGGGAAAGGAAACACCATATATTTT. Amino acids: CASSGSGKGNTIYF. The chain has TRBV6-1 and TRBJ1-3; a possible D gene is TRBD1 (5 bases). Germline-derived CDR1 and CDR2 are MNHNS and SASEGT. Trimming took off 4 bases at V and 4 bases at J, with 11 bases between the two ends. The CDR3 is made up of 14 amino acids.

This clone was seen once. V usage is TRBV19 and J usage is TRBJ2-5, with D possibly matching TRBD2 (5 bases). Germline CDR1 reads LNHDA; CDR2 reads SQIVND (reference sequence). The CDR3 extends over 16 amino acids. V lost 4 bases and J lost 4, with 19 bases in between. The CDR3 loop is CASSNPRGAGRETQYF. As DNA, the CDR3 is TGTGCCAGTAGTAACCCCCGAGGCGCGGGCCGAGAGACCCAGTACTTC.

The CDR3 protein is CASSYGGNTEAFF. CDR3 nucleotides: TGTGCCAGCAGTTATGGCGGGAACACTGAAGCTTTCTTT. The chain is built from TRBV6-5 and TRBJ1-1; D remains ambiguous. The V end lost 3 bases, the J end lost 1 base, and 6 bases lay between the germline ends. From germline, CDR1 is MNHEY and CDR2 SVGAGI. CDR3 length equals 13 residues.

The gene calls are TRBV28 and TRBJ1-2; D is unresolved. This CDR3 spans 16 amino acids. V was trimmed by 5 bases and J by 8 bases, leaving 24 bases between them. Germline V gene lookup returns CDR1 MDHEN and CDR2 SYDVKM. The CDR3 is CASSLHPSTTLVGYTF. Here the CDR3 DNA reads TGTGCCAGCAGTCTTCACCCATCTACGACTCTCGTAGGCTACACCTTC.

The chain carries TRBV11-2 and TRBJ1-5; D possibly corresponds to TRBD1 (5 bases). The V end was cut by 3 bases, the J end by 7 bases, with 10 bases between. Germline-derived CDR1 and CDR2 are SGHAT and FQNNGV. There are 13 residues in the CDR3. For the CDR3, the DNA is TGTGCCAGCAGCTTCAGGGAAGGGCAGCCCCAGCATTTT. Translated, it gives CASSFREGQPQHF.

The chain links TRBV27 to TRBJ1-1; D not certain. Germline V gives CDR1 MNHEY, CDR2 SMNVEV (reference sequence). Deletions cut 3 bases from V and 4 bases from J, with 9 bases between. CDR3 size: 13 residues. CDR3 nucleotides: TGTGCCAGCAGTTTGGGAGGGCGCACTGAAGCTTTCTTT. Its translation is CASSLGGRTEAFF.

The chain uses TRBV28 and TRBJ2-7; possibly TRBD1 for D (6 bases). V lost 4 bases to trimming and J lost 5 bases, with 9 bases between them. Germline values: CDR1 MDHEN, CDR2 SYDVKM. The CDR3 spans 12 residues. The CDR3 loop is CASSYGGNEQYF. In nucleotides, the CDR3 is TGTGCCAGCAGTTATGGGGGCAACGAGCAGTACTTC.

This clone was counted only a few times. V gene TRBV6-5 combines with J gene TRBJ2-7; 9 bases are a match to TRBD2. Losses at the gene ends were 4 bases for V and 5 bases for J; bases not matched to a gene: 9. The CDR3 extends over 15 amino acids. The V gene's germline CDR1 is MNHEY and CDR2 SVGAGI. The CDR3 here is CASSSPSGILNEQYF. The CDR3 nucleotides are TGTGCCAGCAGTTCCCCTAGCGGGATCTTAAACGAGCAGTACTTC.

The genes are TRBV11-2 and TRBJ2-5; 14 nucleotides line up with TRBD2. This CDR3 spans 19 amino acids. Germline CDR1 reads SGHAT; CDR2 reads FQNNGV. V was clipped by 2 bases and J by 5 bases; unmatched bases: 13. The CDR3 loop is CASSLWPGLAGEMGETQYF. For the CDR3, the DNA is TGTGCCAGCAGCTTATGGCCGGGACTAGCGGGAGAGATGGGTGAGACCCAGTACTTC.

This chain joins TRBV7-2 and TRBJ2-5; maybe TRBD2 (5 bases). V was trimmed by 1 base and J by 4 bases, leaving 10 bases between them. Germline lookup yields CDR1 SGHTA and CDR2 FQGNSA. The CDR3 length is 14 residues. CDR3 DNA: TGTGCCAGCAGCTTAGGAGGGTCCGGAGAGACCCAGTACTTC. This codes for CASSLGGSGETQYF.

The chain couples TRBV6-6 to TRBJ1-1; possible D gene TRBD1, 6 bases. V lost 2 bases to trimming and J lost 4 bases, with 11 bases between them. CDR1 is MNHNY and CDR2 is SVGAGI in the germline V gene (reference sequence). This CDR3 has 14 residues. The CDR3 nucleotides read TGTGCCAGCAGTTACCTCAGGGGTACCACTGAAGCTTTCTTT. Translating it yields CASSYLRGTTEAFF.

The rearrangement uses TRBV6-1 and TRBJ2-3; 9 nucleotides line up with TRBD1. Germline lookup yields CDR1 MNHNS and CDR2 SASEGT. Germline trimming cut 6 bases from V and 2 bases from J; bases unmatched to any gene: 6. The CDR3 loop spans 15 amino acids. The CDR3 nucleotides are TGTGCCAGCAGCCGGACAGGGGCGACCACAGATACGCAGTATTTT. Translating gives CASSRTGATTDTQYF.

The chain joins TRBV19 to TRBJ2-5, with 9 nucleotides matching TRBD2. Germline CDR1 LNHDA, CDR2 SQIVND (reference sequence). This CDR3 is built from 14 residues. Trimming took 8 bases from V and 4 from J; bases not matched to a gene: 8. This CDR3 is CASSSGGGGETQYF. CDR3 in DNA: TGTGCCAGTTCCTCTGGCGGGGGGGGAGAGACCCAGTACTTC.

The V call is TRBV7-2, the J call TRBJ1-5; D might be TRBD1 (5 bases). The V end lost 5 bases, the J end lost 7 bases, and 12 bases lay between the germline ends. The CDR3 is made up of 13 amino acids. Germline V gene data show CDR1 as SGHTA and CDR2 as FQGNSA. CDR3 protein: CASSLGEWQPQHF. The CDR3 region has the DNA TGTGCCAGCAGCCTAGGGGAGTGGCAGCCCCAGCATTTT.

This chain connects TRBV14 to TRBJ2-6; TRBD1 agrees at 7 bases. V lost 4 bases, J lost 4 bases, and 4 bases stayed unmatched. The CDR3 sequence is 15 residues long. CDR1 SGHDN and CDR2 FVKESK come from the germline V gene. CDR3 nucleotides: TGTGCCAGCAGCCCGAACAGGGGCGGGGCCAACGTCCTGACTTTC. Its translation is CASSPNRGGANVLTF.